The clone carrying this T cell receptor (beta chain) was seen a handful of times. The V end lost 2 bases, the J end lost 3 bases, and 11 bases lay between the germline ends. The CDR3 has 14 residues. In germline, CDR1 is SGHRS, CDR2 YFSETQ. MiXCR, run by TCRdb on the RT-PCR reads, gives a single entry per CDR3 protein. The sample holds hundreds of thousands of distinct CDR3 sequences; approximately 14% are singletons and the top ten take about 3.9%. The TCR originated in a female donor in good health, serving as a healthy control. Sequencing input: memory CD4+ T cells from blood. The chain uses TRBV5-1 and TRBJ1-1; TRBD1 might be the D (6 bases). CDR3 residues: CASSLGGTDTEAFF. CDR3 DNA sequence: TGCGCCAGCAGCTTAGGGGGTACGGACACTGAAGCTTTCTTT.